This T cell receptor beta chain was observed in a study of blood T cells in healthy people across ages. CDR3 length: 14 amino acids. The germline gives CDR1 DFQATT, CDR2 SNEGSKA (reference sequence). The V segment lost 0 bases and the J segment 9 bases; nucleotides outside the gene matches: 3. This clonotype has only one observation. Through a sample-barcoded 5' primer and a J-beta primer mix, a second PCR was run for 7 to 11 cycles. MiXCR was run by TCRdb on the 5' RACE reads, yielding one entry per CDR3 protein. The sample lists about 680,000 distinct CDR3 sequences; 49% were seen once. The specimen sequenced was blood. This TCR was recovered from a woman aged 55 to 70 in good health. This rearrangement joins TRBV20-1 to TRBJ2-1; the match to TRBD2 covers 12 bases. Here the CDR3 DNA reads TGCAGTGCTAGAGATGCTAGCGGGAGGGTTGAGCAGTTCTTC. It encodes CSARDASGRVEQFF.